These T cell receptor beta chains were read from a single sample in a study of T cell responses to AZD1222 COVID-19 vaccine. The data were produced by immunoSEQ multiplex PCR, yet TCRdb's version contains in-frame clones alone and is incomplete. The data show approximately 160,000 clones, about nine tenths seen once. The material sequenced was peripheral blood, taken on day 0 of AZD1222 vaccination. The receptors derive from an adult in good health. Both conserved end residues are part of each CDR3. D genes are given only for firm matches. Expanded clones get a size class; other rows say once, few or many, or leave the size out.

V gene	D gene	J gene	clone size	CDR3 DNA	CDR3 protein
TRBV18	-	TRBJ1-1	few	TGTGCCAGCTCACCACCGGTGAACACTGAAGCTTTCTTT	CASSPPVNTEAFF
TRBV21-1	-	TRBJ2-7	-	TGTGCCAGCAGCTTTGGGGCCTGCTACGAGCAGTACTTC	CASSFGACYEQYF
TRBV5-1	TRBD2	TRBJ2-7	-	TGCGCCAGCAGCCCGGGGGGGGGCACCCTCTACGAGCAGTACTTC	CASSPGGGTLYEQYF
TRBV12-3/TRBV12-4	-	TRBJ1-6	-	TGTGCCAGCAGTCTCGGGTGGCCCCTCCACTTT	CASSLGWPLHF
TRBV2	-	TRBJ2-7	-	TGTGCCAGCGTTCTCATACGGGCCGCCTCTACCAACGAGCAGTACTTC	CASVLIRAASTNEQYF
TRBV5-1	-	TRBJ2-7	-	TGCGCCAGCAGCTTGGTTGTCAGCTCCTACGAGCAGTACTTC	CASSLVVSSYEQYF
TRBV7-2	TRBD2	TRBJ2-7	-	TGTGCCAGCAGCACCCACGGACTAGCACACGAGCAGTACTTC	CASSTHGLAHEQYF
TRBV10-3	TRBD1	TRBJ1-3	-	TGTGCCATCAGCCCGGGACAGGGGGCGCAGGGAAACACCATATATTTT	CAISPGQGAQGNTIYF
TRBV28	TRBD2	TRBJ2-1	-	TGTGCCAGCATGACTAGCGGGACTTACAATGAGCAGTTCTTC	CASMTSGTYNEQFF
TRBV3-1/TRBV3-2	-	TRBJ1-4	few	TGTGCCAGCAGCCAAGAAGTCCTCGGCGCAAAACTGTTTTTT	CASSQEVLGAKLFF
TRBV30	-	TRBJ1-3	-	TGTGCCTGGAGTCTTGGGGGGGGGCCTGGAAACACCATATATTTT	CAWSLGGGPGNTIYF
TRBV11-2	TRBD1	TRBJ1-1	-	TGTGCCAGCAGCTTAAGCAGGGGGGCCACTGAAGCTTTCTTT	CASSLSRGATEAFF
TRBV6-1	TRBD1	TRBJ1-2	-	TGTGCCAGCAGTGAATCACAGGGGAACTATGGCTACACCTTC	CASSESQGNYGYTF
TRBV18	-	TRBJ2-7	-	TGTGCCAGCTCACCACCGGAGGCCTGGCAAAACGAGCAGTACTTC	CASSPPEAWQNEQYF
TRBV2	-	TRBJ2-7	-	TGTGCCAGCAGTCTAAGCTCCTACGAGCAGTACTTC	CASSLSSYEQYF
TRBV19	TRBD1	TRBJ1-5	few	TGTGCCAGTAGTCTCGGGGGCAGGGACAGCTGGGATCGAAGCAATCAGCCCCAGCATTTT	CASSLGGRDSWDRSNQPQHF
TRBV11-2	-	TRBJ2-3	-	TGTGCCAGCAGCTTAGCCGGGAACACAGATACGCAGTATTTT	CASSLAGNTDTQYF
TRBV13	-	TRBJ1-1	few	TGTGCCAGCAGCCCCAGGGGCTCATCGTTAAACACTGAAGCTTTCTTT	CASSPRGSSLNTEAFF
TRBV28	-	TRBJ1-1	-	TGTGCCAGCAAACTGATGAACGCTGAAGCTTTCTTT	CASKLMNAEAFF
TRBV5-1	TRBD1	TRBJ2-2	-	TGCGCCAGCAGCTTGGAAAGGGGGCGGATGGCCGGGGAGCTGTTTTTT	CASSLERGRMAGELFF
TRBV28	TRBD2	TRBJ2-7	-	TGTGCCAGCAGAACTCCGGGACTAGCGGGAGGGCCCGTCGGCTACGAGCAGTACTTC	CASRTPGLAGGPVGYEQYF
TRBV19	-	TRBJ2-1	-	TGTGCCACCAAACGGCGGGTCCCCCTCGTCCCCAAAGGGTTCTTC	CATKRRVPLVPKGFF
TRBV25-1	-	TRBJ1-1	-	TGTGCCAGCAGTGAATTGGGCAGTATGAACACTGAAGCTTTCTTT	CASSELGSMNTEAFF
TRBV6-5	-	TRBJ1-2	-	TGTGCCAGCAGTTACTCCCCCGGAGTCGGTATGGGCTACACCTTC	CASSYSPGVGMGYTF
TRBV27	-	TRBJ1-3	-	TGTGCCAGCAGTTCTCGGTTCTCTGGAAACACCATATATTTT	CASSSRFSGNTIYF
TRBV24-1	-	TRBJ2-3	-	TGTGCCACCAGTGATTTCCCCGGGTCCGAAGATACGCAGTATTTT	CATSDFPGSEDTQYF
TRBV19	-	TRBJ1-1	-	TGTGCGACTGCTTGGGGGGGGTCGAACACTGAAGCTTTCTTT	CATAWGGSNTEAFF
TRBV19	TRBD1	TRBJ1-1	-	TGTGCCAGTAGGGGGCGACAGGGGATTGAAGCTTTCTTT	CASRGRQGIEAFF
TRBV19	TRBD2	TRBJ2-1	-	TGTGCCAGTTTAGCGGGAGGACTCTCCTCCCACAATGAGCAGTTCTTC	CASLAGGLSSHNEQFF
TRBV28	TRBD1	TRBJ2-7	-	TGTGCCAGCAGTTTATTGACAGGGATCTACGAGCAGTACTTC	CASSLLTGIYEQYF